This T cell receptor beta chain was sequenced during a study of blood T cell repertoires in COVID-19. Study-wide background: The study drew acute and convalescent COVID-19 samples from the United States, Italy and Spain.

Clones were sequenced by immunoSEQ multiplex PCR, and TCRdb holds only the in-frame ones, with some missing. The sample records 150,000 to 200,000 clones, approximately 84% being singletons. The CDR3 consists of 11 residues. V lost 6 bases, J lost 9 bases, and 11 bases lay in between. Sample: peripheral blood. The V and J genes are TRBV12-3 or TRBV12-4 and TRBJ1-2; D is possibly TRBD1 (6 bases). The origin of this receptor is a woman over 75 with acute or convalescent COVID-19. CDR3 nucleotide sequence: TGTGCCAGCAGCCCCGGGGACAGCTACACCTTC. This encodes CASSPGDSYTF.